Given below is one T cell receptor (beta chain) in context. The data originate from a study of blood T cell repertoires in COVID-19. Study overall: COVID-19 samples collected from the United States, Italy and Spain covered acute and convalescent phases. Sources were T cells, B-cell-depleted T cells, or PBMCs; the material itself was cDNA or gDNA.

In the original processing: The assay estimated nucleated cells by amplifying reference gene primers. This table comes from immunoSEQ multiplex PCR, and its TCRdb copy is limited to in-frame clones, with some not included. V and J calls and clone size are copied from that table; D and trimming were computed from the DNA. The sample includes roughly 150,000 clones, roughly 79% of them seen just once. CDR1 is SGHTA, CDR2 FQGTGA, per germline. The junction had 3 bases not matched to a gene; V was cut back by 5 bases and J by 5 bases. The CDR3 loop spans 13 amino acids. This chain joins TRBV7-3 and TRBJ2-5; 9 positions agree with TRBD2. The sequenced sample was peripheral blood. This receptor was obtained from a man aged 50 to 59 with active or convalescent COVID-19. The CDR3 region is CASSPGTSETQYF. CDR3 nucleotide sequence: TGTGCCAGCAGCCCAGGGACTAGCGAGACCCAGTACTTC.